What follows are 23 T cell receptor beta chains derived from one specimen sequenced in a study of T cell responses to AZD1222 COVID-19 vaccine. Clones were sequenced by immunoSEQ multiplex PCR, and TCRdb holds only the in-frame ones, with some missing. The sample records some 96,000 clones, approximately 88% being singletons. The starting material was peripheral blood, obtained on day 0 of AZD1222 vaccination. All receptors derive from an adult in good health.

This clone was seen a handful of times. The chain has TRBV5-1 and TRBJ2-7, with 8 nucleotides matching TRBD2. The CDR3 loop spans 15 amino acids. Germline CDR1 SGHRS, CDR2 YFSETQ. The ends lost 0 bases at V and 0 bases at J; junction bases unmatched: 2. The chain's CDR3 is CASSLGAGGSYEQYF. The DNA for the CDR3 is TGCGCCAGCAGCTTGGGGGCGGGGGGCTCCTACGAGCAGTACTTC.

V and J are TRBV21-1 and TRBJ2-7; TRBD1 is the table's D call and was not checked against the DNA. TRBV21-1 is listed as a pseudogene. The CDR3 extends over 16 amino acids. The CDR3 here is CASSKPGTGGHYEQYF. As DNA, the CDR3 is TGTGCCAGCAGCAAGCCCGGGACAGGGGGTCACTACGAGCAGTACTTC.

The V and J genes are TRBV29-1 and TRBJ1-1, with a possible D match to TRBD1 (6 bases). The CDR3 contains 13 residues. The germline V gene encodes CDR1 SQVTM and CDR2 ANQGSEA. V gave up 6 bases and J gave up 3 bases, with 14 bases separating them. Written as DNA, the CDR3 is TGCAGCGTCGTTGGACAGCCAGACACTGAAGCTTTCTTT. This gives the protein CSVVGQPDTEAFF.

The chain uses TRBV27 and TRBJ2-1; TRBD2 matches 9 bases. The CDR3 length is 14 residues. CDR1 is MNHEY, CDR2 SMNVEV, per germline (reference sequence). The V and J ends lost 4 bases and 8 bases, in that order; junction bases with no gene match: 6. CDR3 DNA sequence: TGTGCCAGCAGTTCTCTTTTAGCGGGAGATGAGCAGTTCTTC. Translation gives CASSSLLAGDEQFF.

The CDR3 protein is CASSLGATANYGYTF. The CDR3 region has the DNA TGTGCCAGCAGCTTAGGCGCAACCGCTAACTATGGCTACACCTTC. The V and J genes are TRBV7-2 and TRBJ1-2; no clear D. Germline values: CDR1 SGHTA, CDR2 FQGNSA. The germline V and J ends were trimmed by 1 base and 0 bases, with 9 bases remaining between them. This CDR3 has 15 amino acids.

V usage is TRBV5-1 and J usage is TRBJ2-5, with a possible D match to TRBD2 (5 bases). Germline loops: CDR1 SGHRS, CDR2 YFSETQ. The CDR3 has 15 amino acids. Trimming removed 0 bases from V and 5 bases from J, with 14 bases in between. CDR3 DNA: TGCGCCAGCAGCTTGGAGCTAGCAACTCCGGAGACCCAGTACTTC. Its protein is CASSLELATPETQYF.

V and J are TRBV27 and TRBJ2-5, with D possibly matching TRBD1 (6 bases). CDR1 is MNHEY, CDR2 SMNVEV, per germline (reference sequence). The CDR3 is 14 amino acids. Trimming pared 5 bases from V and 2 bases from J, leaving 12 bases between. As DNA, the CDR3 is TGTGCCAGCAGTGTCAGGGGTAGACAAGAGACCCAGTACTTC. Translating gives CASSVRGRQETQYF.

This clone has a handful of counts. The chain couples TRBV4-2 to TRBJ2-7; 10 bases fit TRBD2. The CDR3 extends over 18 amino acids. Germline CDR1 reads LGHNA; CDR2 reads YNFKEQ. V shed 4 bases, J shed 2 bases, and the junction held 14 bases outside the gene matches. CDR3 DNA: TGTGCCAGCAGCCTTTACTCCGAGGGGACTAGCGACACCTACGAGCAGTACTTC. Its protein product is CASSLYSEGTSDTYEQYF.

As to this clone: The sample contains more than one DNA sequence encoding this CDR3. The gene calls are TRBV9 and TRBJ2-2; D may correspond to TRBD1 or TRBD2 (5 bases each). The V gene's germline CDR1 is SGDLS and CDR2 YYNGEE. With 7 bases removed from V and 3 bases from J, the gap between germline ends came to 10 bases. CDR3 size: 13 residues. The CDR3 protein is CASVRGDTGELFF. Here the CDR3 DNA reads TGTGCCAGCGTGAGGGGAGACACCGGGGAGCTGTTTTTT. The full variable domain, rest sourced from reference TRBV9 and TRBJ2-2, is DSGVTQTPKHLITATGQRVTLRCSPRSGDLSVYWYQQSLDQGLQFLIQYYNGEERAKGNILERFSAQQFPDLHSELNLSSLELGDSALYFCASVRGDTGELFFGEGSRLTVL.

This clone was seen only a few times. V is TRBV6-5 and J is TRBJ2-7; D ambiguous. CDR1 and CDR2 (germline): MNHEY, SVGAGI. The CDR3 totals 11 residues. Trimming left V 5 bases short and J 7 bases short, with 9 bases between. The CDR3 nucleotides read TGTGCCAGCAGTCTCGGTGGAGAGCAGTACTTC. It is translated as CASSLGGEQYF.

The gene calls are TRBV19 and TRBJ1-6; D uncertain. The CDR3 extends over 14 amino acids. V was pared by 4 bases and J by 7 bases, with 11 bases between. CDR1 and CDR2 (germline): LNHDA, SQIVND (reference sequence). CDR3 protein: CASSNSAGNSPLHF. The CDR3 nucleotides read TGTGCCAGTAGTAATTCAGCTGGGAATTCACCCCTCCACTTT.

This chain joins TRBV18 and TRBJ2-3, with TRBD2 matching 8 bases. Germline V gives CDR1 KGHSH, CDR2 LQKENI. This CDR3 has 17 amino acids. The ends lost 0 bases at V and 1 base at J; junction bases unmatched: 6. The CDR3 reads CASSPPEGSGGTDTQYF. The CDR3 DNA follows: TGTGCCAGCTCACCACCGGAAGGTAGCGGGGGCACAGATACGCAGTATTTT.

This chain uses TRBV5-1 with TRBJ1-4; 9 positions match TRBD1. The V gene's germline CDR1 is SGHRS and CDR2 YFSETQ. With V trimmed by 8 bases and J by 7 bases, 6 bases remained unmatched. The CDR3 totals 13 residues. The CDR3 here is CASSTGGSEKLFF. The CDR3 nucleotides read TGCGCCAGTTCGACAGGGGGTAGTGAAAAACTGTTTTTT.

V gene TRBV6-5 combines with J gene TRBJ1-2; 7 bases align to TRBD1. Germline trimming cut 6 bases from V and 0 bases from J; bases unmatched to any gene: 7. The CDR3 length is 15 residues. The germline V gene has CDR1 MNHEY and CDR2 SVGAGI. The CDR3 loop is CASRSQGMPNYGYTF. In DNA form, the CDR3 reads TGTGCCAGCAGGTCACAGGGGATGCCTAACTATGGCTACACCTTC.

This clone was observed a single time. The chain joins TRBV6-2 or TRBV6-3 to TRBJ2-1, with 10 bases lining up with TRBD2. With V trimmed by 0 bases and J by 7 bases, 0 bases remained unmatched. The CDR3 spans 14 residues. Germline CDR1 reads MNHEY; CDR2 reads SVGEGT. CDR3 residues: CASSYSSGGNEQFF. Written as DNA, the CDR3 is TGTGCCAGCAGTTACTCTAGCGGGGGGAATGAGCAGTTCTTC.

The V gene is TRBV27, the J gene TRBJ1-5; D is uncertain. Trimming removed 2 bases at V and 2 bases at J, with 10 bases between. The CDR3 is made up of 15 amino acids. Germline-derived CDR1 and CDR2 are MNHEY and SMNVEV (reference sequence). The CDR3 here is CASSLAPLGNQPQHF. The CDR3 region has the DNA TGTGCCAGCAGTTTAGCACCACTCGGCAATCAGCCCCAGCATTTT.

The chain combines TRBV5-6 with TRBJ1-4, with D possibly being TRBD1 (5 bases). The germline V gene has CDR1 SGHDT and CDR2 YYEEEE. Between the trimmed V and J ends, which lost 4 bases and 7 bases, there was a span of 17 bases. The CDR3 consists of 15 residues. CDR3 sequence (DNA): TGTGCCAGCAGCCCCGAGGCCCGAGGGGCTGAAAAACTGTTTTTT. It specifies CASSPEARGAEKLFF. The full variable domain, rest sourced from reference TRBV5-6 and TRBJ1-4, is DAGVTQSPTHLIKTRGQQVTLRCSPKSGHDTVSWYQQALGQGPQFIFQYYEEEERQRGNFPDRFSGHQFPNYSSELNVNALLLGDSALYLCASSPEARGAEKLFFGSGTQLSVL.

V gene TRBV20-1 combines with J gene TRBJ2-7, with 7 bases lining up with TRBD2. The V segment lost 3 bases and the J segment 6 bases; nucleotides outside the gene matches: 11. The length of the CDR3 is 14 residues. Germline V CDR1 and CDR2: DFQATT, SNEGSKA (reference sequence). The CDR3 sequence: CSASPGGGLFEQYF. CDR3 bases: TGCAGTGCTAGTCCGGGAGGAGGGCTCTTCGAGCAGTACTTC.

The gene calls are TRBV7-8 and TRBJ1-1; D call uncertain. This CDR3 spans 15 amino acids. Germline CDR1 is SGHVS and CDR2 is FQNEAQ. The ends were cut back, 3 bases at V and 2 bases at J, with 13 bases in the middle. The CDR3 is CASSLLSLANTEAFF. CDR3 sequence (DNA): TGTGCCAGCAGCTTGCTGAGTTTGGCCAACACTGAAGCTTTCTTT.

J is TRBJ2-7 and V is TRBV6-5, with 9 nucleotides matching TRBD1. Germline loops: CDR1 MNHEY, CDR2 SVGAGI. This CDR3 comprises 15 residues. V lost 5 bases to trimming and J lost 4 bases; unmatched junction nucleotides: 9. In DNA, the CDR3 is TGTGCCAGCAGTCTTACAGGGGGCGGTATGTACGAGCAGTACTTC. Its translation: CASSLTGGGMYEQYF.

J is TRBJ2-5 and V is TRBV30; 8 bases fit TRBD1. The length of the CDR3 is 15 residues. Losses at the gene ends were 0 bases for V and 4 bases for J; bases not matched to a gene: 7. The V gene's germline CDR1 is GTSNPN and CDR2 SVGIG (reference sequence). The CDR3 DNA reads TGTGCCTGGAGTGTACTGCCAGGGGGCAGAGAGACCCAGTACTTC. Its translation: CAWSVLPGGRETQYF. Together with reference TRBV30 and TRBJ2-5, the CDR3 gives the full variable domain: SQTIHQWPATLVQPVGSPLSLECTVEGTSNPNLYWYRQAAGRGLQLLFYSVGIGQISSEVPQNLSASRPQDRQFILSSKKLLLSDSGFYLCAWSVLPGGRETQYFGPGTRLLVL.

The chain links TRBV5-1 to TRBJ2-7; D might be TRBD2 (5 bases). In germline, CDR1 is SGHRS, CDR2 YFSETQ. The CDR3 consists of 13 residues. The V end lost 7 bases, the J end lost 6 bases, and 17 bases lay between the germline ends. The CDR3: CASGLVGEGEQYF. The CDR3 DNA reads TGCGCCAGCGGTCTGGTGGGAGAGGGCGAGCAGTACTTC.

This chain connects TRBV5-8 to TRBJ1-1; 9 bases fit TRBD1. The ends lost 0 bases at V and 4 bases at J; junction bases unmatched: 4. This CDR3 is built from 15 residues. Germline assignment: CDR1 SGHTS and CDR2 YDEGEE. The CDR3: CASSLGMTGGTEAFF. The DNA for the CDR3 is TGTGCCAGCAGCTTGGGTATGACAGGGGGCACTGAAGCTTTCTTT.